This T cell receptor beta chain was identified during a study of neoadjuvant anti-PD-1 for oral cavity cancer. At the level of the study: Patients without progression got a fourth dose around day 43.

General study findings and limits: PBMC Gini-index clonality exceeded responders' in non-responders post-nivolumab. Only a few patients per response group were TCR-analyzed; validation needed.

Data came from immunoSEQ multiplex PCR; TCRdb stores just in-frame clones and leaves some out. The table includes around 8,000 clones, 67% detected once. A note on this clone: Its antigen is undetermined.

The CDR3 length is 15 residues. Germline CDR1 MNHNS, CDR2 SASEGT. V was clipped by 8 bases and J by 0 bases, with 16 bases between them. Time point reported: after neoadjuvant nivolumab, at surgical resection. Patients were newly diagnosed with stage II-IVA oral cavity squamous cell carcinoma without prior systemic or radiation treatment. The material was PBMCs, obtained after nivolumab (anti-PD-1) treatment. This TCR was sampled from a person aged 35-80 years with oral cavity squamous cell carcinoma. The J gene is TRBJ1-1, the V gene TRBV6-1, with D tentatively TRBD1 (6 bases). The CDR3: CASRALGQMNTEAFF. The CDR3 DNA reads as TGTGCCAGCCGCGCCCTTGGACAGATGAACACTGAAGCTTTCTTT.